This TCR beta chain was observed in a study of blood T cell repertoires in COVID-19. Background on the study: There were acute and convalescent COVID-19 samples, and they came from the United States, Italy and Spain. In each case, the material was cDNA or gDNA derived from T cells, B-cell-depleted T cells, or PBMCs.

The trim removed 4 bases at V and 1 base at J, leaving 5 bases unmatched. This CDR3 has 15 amino acids. Per the germline V gene, CDR1 is SGHTA and CDR2 is FQGTGA. Original processing notes: Amplification of reference gene primers provided the estimated nucleated cell counts. Sequenced by immunoSEQ multiplex PCR; TCRdb stores in-frame clones only, minus some. V and J calls plus clone size are reproduced from that table; the DNA served to infer D and trimming. Of under 130,000 clones listed, around 86% are singletons. This clonotype was obtained from a man between 50 and 59 years old with acute or convalescent COVID-19. The sequenced sample consisted of peripheral blood. The genes are TRBV7-3 and TRBJ2-5; TRBD2 matches 8 bases. The CDR3 is CASSSFTSGQETQYF. CDR3 in DNA: TGTGCCAGCAGCTCTTTCACTAGCGGCCAAGAGACCCAGTACTTC. The whole variable domain, remainder taken from reference TRBV7-3 and TRBJ2-5, is GAGVSQTPSNKVTEKGKYVELRCDPISGHTALYWYRQSLGQGPEFLIYFQGTGAADDSGLPNDRFFAVRPEGSVSTLKIQRTERGDSAVYLCASSSFTSGQETQYFGPGTRLLVL.